The TCR beta chain described here comes from a study of OX40 agonist ivuxolimab in advanced cancers. The V gene lost 4 bases and the J gene lost 3 bases, with 9 bases spanning the gap. This CDR3 spans 13 amino acids. Germline V gene sequence: CDR1 LGHNA, CDR2 YNFKEQ. The protocol was immunoSEQ multiplex PCR, while the TCRdb copy is restricted to in-frame clones and leaves out a portion. The repertoire has about 83,000 clones, roughly four fifths of them found once; the top ten carry roughly 1.8%. V and J are TRBV4-2 and TRBJ2-5; TRBD1 is a possible D gene (5 bases). This specimen consisted of CD4+ or CD8+ T cells sorted from blood, obtained in a trial of the OX40 agonist ivuxolimab. This receptor was taken from an adult with an advanced solid tumor such as melanoma, head and neck, liver or kidney cancer. CDR3 region: CASSRDREETQYF. The CDR3 nucleotides are TGTGCCAGCAGCCGAGACAGAGAAGAGACCCAGTACTTC.